This paragraph reports one T cell receptor (beta chain). Its antigen is currently unknown. V was cut by 5 bases and J by 4 bases, with 14 bases left in between. The CDR3 is 14 amino acids. Germline V gene lookup returns CDR1 MNHNS and CDR2 SASEGT. The data stem from a study of T cells in narcolepsy. The wider study: Healthy controls were enrolled alongside patients with narcolepsy type 1 or type 2. Points from the study as a whole: HCRT-specific and TRIB2-specific autoreactive clonotypes appeared among same-patient CSF and blood CD4+ clonotypes. Healthy controls reportedly lacked the autoreactive clonotypes serially found in patients' blood.

The table came from immunoSEQ multiplex PCR; TCRdb's copy has only in-frame clones and leaves some out. Of about 34,000 clones listed, approximately 78% are singletons. The source material was CD45RA- memory CD4+ T cells from PBMCs. This chain connects TRBV6-1 to TRBJ1-2; no firm D call. This receptor was taken from a human donor with narcolepsy. CDR3 residues: CASSFFSGSYGYTF. CDR3 in DNA: TGTGCCAGCAGTTTCTTTTCCGGGAGCTATGGCTACACCTTC.